Below, one T cell receptor beta chain is given with its context. Looked up from germline, CDR1 is LGHNA and CDR2 is YSLEER. The CDR3 is made up of 16 amino acids. V was clipped by 3 bases and J by 0 bases, with 12 bases between them. Under the authors' procedure: Estimation of nucleated cell counts was performed using reference gene primer amplification. Some clones are missing from TCRdb's copy, which holds only in-frame ones; the method was immunoSEQ multiplex PCR. That table supplies the V and J calls and clone size; D and trimming were determined from the DNA. The repertoire consists of around 280,000 clones, with roughly 87% occurring once and the leading ten covering around 2.2%. The data belong to a study of blood T cell repertoires in COVID-19. Looking at the study overall: Some COVID-19 samples were acute and others convalescent; all came from the United States, Italy and Spain.

This sequence joins TRBV4-3 and TRBJ2-1; D ambiguous. The origin of this receptor is a woman in her forties or fifties who had recovered from COVID-19. The sample was peripheral blood. CDR3 DNA sequence: TGCGCCAGCAGCCAGCTGGCCCAGCGCTCCTACAATGAGCAGTTCTTC. It codes for CASSQLAQRSYNEQFF.